This TCR beta chain was sequenced in a study of blood T cell repertoires in COVID-19. Study as a whole: Sources were T cells, B-cell-depleted T cells, or PBMCs; the material itself was cDNA or gDNA.

Individuals drawn from approximately 22 US areas were about 18 to 90 years old. Sequencing used immunoSEQ multiplex PCR; TCRdb keeps in-frame clones, though not all of them. This sample has 430,000 or so clones; approximately 91% occur once, and the top ten carry about 1.4%. This CDR3 comprises 17 residues. Germline CDR1 and CDR2: SGHTA and FQGTGA. Unmatched junction bases numbered 9, after V lost 5 bases and J lost 0 bases. The rearrangement joins TRBV7-3 to TRBJ1-5; 8 bases fit TRBD1. The receptor comes from a young woman who had been exposed to COVID-19. Sequencing used PBMCs or T cells enriched from blood (not recorded which). The CDR3 reads CASSPRDRTYSNQPQHF. CDR3 sequence (DNA): TGTGCCAGCAGCCCAAGGGACAGGACTTATAGCAATCAGCCCCAGCATTTT. Drawing the rest from reference TRBV7-3 and TRBJ1-5, the complete variable domain is GAGVSQTPSNKVTEKGKYVELRCDPISGHTALYWYRQSLGQGPEFLIYFQGTGAADDSGLPNDRFFAVRPEGSVSTLKIQRTERGDSAVYLCASSPRDRTYSNQPQHFGDGTRLSIL.